This T cell receptor beta chain comes out of a study of blood T cell repertoires in COVID-19. CDR1 and CDR2 from the germline V gene are MNHEY and SVGAGI. V gave up 8 bases and J gave up 1 base; unmatched junction bases: 8. This CDR3 contains 15 residues. The method was immunoSEQ multiplex PCR; TCRdb's version includes in-frame clones alone and lacks a portion of them. The sample records roughly 230,000 clones, approximately 84% being singletons. The chain carries TRBV6-5 and TRBJ2-1, with TRBD2 matching 7 bases. Sequencing was performed on peripheral blood. The receptor comes from a man aged 50 or older with acute or convalescent COVID-19. CDR3 amino acids: CASVRGSRSYNEQFF. The CDR3 DNA sequence: TGTGCCAGCGTCCGCGGGAGTAGGTCCTACAATGAGCAGTTCTTC.